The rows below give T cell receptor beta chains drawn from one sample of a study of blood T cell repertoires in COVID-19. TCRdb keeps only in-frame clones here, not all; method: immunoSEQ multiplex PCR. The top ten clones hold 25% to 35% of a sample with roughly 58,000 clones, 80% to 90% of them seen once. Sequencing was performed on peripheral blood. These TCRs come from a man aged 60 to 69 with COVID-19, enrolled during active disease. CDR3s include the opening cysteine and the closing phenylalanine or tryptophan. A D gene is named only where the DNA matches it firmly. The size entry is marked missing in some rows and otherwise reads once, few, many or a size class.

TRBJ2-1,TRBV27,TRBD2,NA,CASTTSGRGEQFF,TGTGCCAGCACCACTAGCGGGAGGGGTGAGCAGTTCTTC
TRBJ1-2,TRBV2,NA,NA,CASSDSVGGPNYGYTF,TGTGCCAGCAGTGATTCCGTCGGGGGTCCTAACTATGGCTACACCTTC
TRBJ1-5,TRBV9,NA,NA,CASSGTDSNQPQHF,TGTGCCAGCAGCGGGACAGATAGCAATCAGCCCCAGCATTTT
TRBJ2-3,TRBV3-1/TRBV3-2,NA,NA,CASSRGRGNQLPSTDTQYF,TGTGCCAGCAGCCGTGGACGCGGGAATCAGCTGCCTAGCACAGATACGCAGTATTTT
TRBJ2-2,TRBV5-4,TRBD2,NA,CASSRKPLAGGFGELFF,TGTGCCAGCAGCCGGAAACCCCTAGCGGGGGGTTTCGGGGAGCTGTTTTTT
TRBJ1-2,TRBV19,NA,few,CASKNEDSHRSYTF,TGTGCCAGTAAGAATGAGGATTCCCACCGGAGCTACACCTTC
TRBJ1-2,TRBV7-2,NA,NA,CASSPKLGARGYTF,TGTGCCAGCAGCCCTAAGTTGGGGGCGCGCGGCTACACCTTC
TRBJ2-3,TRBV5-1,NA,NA,CASSFKGSTTDTQYF,TGCGCCAGCAGCTTCAAGGGGTCTACCACAGATACGCAGTATTTT
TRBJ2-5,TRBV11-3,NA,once,CASSRLGGLQETQYF,TGTGCCAGCAGTCGCCTAGGGGGATTACAAGAGACCCAGTACTTC
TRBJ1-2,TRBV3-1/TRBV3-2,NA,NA,CASSQAGVGYTF,TGTGCCAGCAGCCAAGCGGGGGTTGGCTACACCTTC
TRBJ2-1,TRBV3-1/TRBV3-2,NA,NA,CASSQDLRNEQFF,TGTGCCAGCAGCCAAGATCTAAGAAATGAGCAGTTCTTC
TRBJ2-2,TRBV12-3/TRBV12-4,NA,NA,CASSLRQGGELFF,TGTGCCAGCAGTTTAAGGCAGGGAGGGGAGCTGTTTTTT
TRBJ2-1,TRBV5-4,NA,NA,CASSARPNEQFF,TGTGCCAGCAGCGCCAGGCCGAATGAGCAGTTCTTC
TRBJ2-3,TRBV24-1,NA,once,CATSDPAVDTQYF,TGTGCCACCAGTGACCCCGCGGTTGATACGCAGTATTTT
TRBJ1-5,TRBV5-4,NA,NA,CASSLEGGNQPQHF,TGTGCCAGCAGCTTGGAGGGAGGCAATCAGCCCCAGCATTTT
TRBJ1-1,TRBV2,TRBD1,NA,CASSEDRANTEAFF,TGTGCCAGCAGTGAGGACAGGGCGAACACTGAAGCTTTCTTT
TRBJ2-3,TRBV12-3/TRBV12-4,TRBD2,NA,CASKREGSDTQYF,TGTGCCAGCAAGCGGGAGGGCTCAGATACGCAGTATTTT
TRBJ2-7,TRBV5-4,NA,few,CASSEGGSATYEQYF,TGTGCCAGCAGCGAGGGTGGTAGCGCGACCTACGAGCAGTACTTC
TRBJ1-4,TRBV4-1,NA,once,CASSQARGAPEKLFF,TGCGCCAGCAGCCAAGCCCGGGGGGCGCCGGAAAAACTGTTTTTT
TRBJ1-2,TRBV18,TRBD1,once,CASSPPGTAGYTF,TGTGCCAGCTCACCACCCGGGACAGCTGGCTACACCTTC
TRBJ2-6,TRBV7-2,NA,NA,CASSRGGTSTPSGANVLTF,TGTGCCAGCAGCAGGGGTGGGACTTCGACCCCCTCTGGGGCCAACGTCCTGACTTTC
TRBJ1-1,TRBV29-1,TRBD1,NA,CSVRGQLNTEAFF,TGCAGCGTTCGGGGACAGTTGAACACTGAAGCTTTCTTT
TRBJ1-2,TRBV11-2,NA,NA,CASAPPGVMANTF,TGTGCCAGCGCACCCCCAGGGGTTATGGCGAACACCTTC
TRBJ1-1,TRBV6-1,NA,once,CASSEAAVTEAFF,TGTGCCAGCAGTGAAGCGGCAGTCACTGAAGCTTTCTTT